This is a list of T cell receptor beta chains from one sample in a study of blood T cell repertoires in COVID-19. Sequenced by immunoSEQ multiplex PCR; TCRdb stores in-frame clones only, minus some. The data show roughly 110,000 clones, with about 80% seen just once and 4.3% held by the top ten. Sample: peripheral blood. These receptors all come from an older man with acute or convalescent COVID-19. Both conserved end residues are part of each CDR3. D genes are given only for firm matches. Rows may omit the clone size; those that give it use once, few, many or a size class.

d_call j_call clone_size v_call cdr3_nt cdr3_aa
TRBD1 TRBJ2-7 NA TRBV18 TGTGCCAGCTCACCACTTGGGACAGGGGGCTACGAGCAGTACTTC CASSPLGTGGYEQYF
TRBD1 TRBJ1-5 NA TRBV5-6 TGTGCCAGCAGCCGAACAGGGGTGGAAGGACAGCCCCAGCATTTT CASSRTGVEGQPQHF
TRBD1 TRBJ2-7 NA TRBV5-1 TGCGCCAGCAGGGACGGGACAGTGCGAGCCTACGAGCAGTACTTC CASRDGTVRAYEQYF
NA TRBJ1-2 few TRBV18 TGTGCCAGCTCACCACGTTCCGGGGTCGAGGCTCGTGGCTACACCTTC CASSPRSGVEARGYTF
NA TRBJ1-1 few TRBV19 TGTGCCAGTAGTATTCAGGGGACGGGGAACACTGAAGCTTTCTTT CASSIQGTGNTEAFF
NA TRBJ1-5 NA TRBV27 TGTGCCAGCAGTCCAAGAGATCAGCCCCAGCATTTT CASSPRDQPQHF
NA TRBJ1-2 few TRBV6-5 TGTGCCAGCATTCAACAGGGTTCCTGGAATGGCTACACCTTC CASIQQGSWNGYTF
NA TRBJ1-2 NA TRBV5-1 TGCGCCAGCAGCTTGGCGGGGGGGTCTAACTATGGCTACACCTTC CASSLAGGSNYGYTF
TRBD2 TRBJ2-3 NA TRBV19 TGTGCCAGCACTAGCGGGGTAGCCACAGATACGCAGTATTTT CASTSGVATDTQYF
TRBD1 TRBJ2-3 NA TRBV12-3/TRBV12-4 TGTGCCAGCAGAGGACAGGTTTTGGGGGTGCAGTATTTT CASRGQVLGVQYF
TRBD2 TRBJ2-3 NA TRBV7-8 TGTGCCAGCAGCCGGGGAAATCTAGCGGTAGCTAGCACAGATACGCAGTATTTT CASSRGNLAVASTDTQYF
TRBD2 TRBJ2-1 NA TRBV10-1 TGCGCCAGCAATCCGGGGGGGCAGGGGTGGAATGAGCAGTTCTTC CASNPGGQGWNEQFF
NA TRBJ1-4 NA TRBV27 TGTGCCAGCAGGCCGGACCAGGGTACTAATGAAAAACTGTTTTTT CASRPDQGTNEKLFF
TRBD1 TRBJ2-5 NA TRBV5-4 TGTGCCAGCAGTCAATCGCAGAGGGGGCCGGGTGCTCAAGAGACCCAGTACTTC CASSQSQRGPGAQETQYF
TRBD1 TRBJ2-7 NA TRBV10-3 TGTGCCATCAGTCCCCTGTGGGACAGGATGGACGAGCAGTACTTC CAISPLWDRMDEQYF